The 7 T cell receptor beta chains below were found in one sample sequenced in a study of graft-versus-host responses after intestinal transplantation. No cognate antigen is known for these TCRs. Method: immunoSEQ multiplex PCR; TCRdb's copy keeps in-frame clones and lacks some. The repertoire holds tens of thousands of clones, with about 86% as singletons. Material: unstimulated CD8+ T cells sorted from spleen or lymph node cells, obtained before intestinal transplant. The receptors stem from a human donor who received an intestinal transplant.

The CDR3 DNA reads as TGCGCCAGCAGCCAAGTGGGGCGGCAGCCCCAGCATTTT. It translates to CASSQVGRQPQHF. The rearrangement uses TRBV4-1 and TRBJ1-5; possibly TRBD1 for D (5 bases). Trimming took off 1 base at V and 7 bases at J, with 8 bases between the two ends. The CDR3 runs 13 residues. Germline CDR1 MGHRA, CDR2 YSYEKL.

J is TRBJ2-3 and V is TRBV7-6; TRBD1 aligns across 7 bases. The CDR3 is made up of 15 amino acids. The germline gives CDR1 SGHVS, CDR2 FNYEAQ. With 1 base clipped from V and 3 bases from J, the junction kept 4 bases outside the gene matches. The CDR3 protein is CASSLGQGSTDTQYF. In nucleotides, the CDR3 is TGTGCCAGCAGCTTAGGACAGGGATCGACAGATACGCAGTATTTT.

This chain uses TRBV6-1 with TRBJ2-5; no firm D call. The CDR3 is made up of 16 amino acids. CDR1 and CDR2 from the germline V gene are MNHNS and SASEGT. V lost 4 bases and J lost 0, with 15 bases in between. Written as DNA, the CDR3 is TGTGCCAGCAGTGCCTTTTTTGCCGAGTACCAAGAGACCCAGTACTTC. Protein product: CASSAFFAEYQETQYF.

This clone has a handful of counts. V gene TRBV2 combines with J gene TRBJ2-7, with 7 nucleotides matching TRBD1. The V segment lost 7 bases and the J segment 0 bases; nucleotides outside the gene matches: 9. Germline V lookup: CDR1 SNHLY, CDR2 FYNNEI. The CDR3 has 15 amino acids. Here the CDR3 DNA reads TGTGCCAGCACCACAGGGGCCGGCCTCTCCTACGAGCAGTACTTC. Protein: CASTTGAGLSYEQYF.

This chain joins TRBV4-1 and TRBJ2-7; 10 nucleotides agree with TRBD1. V shed 0 bases and J 6 bases; nucleotides not matched to a gene: 14. Germline loops: CDR1 MGHRA, CDR2 YSYEKL. This CDR3 region has 18 residues. The CDR3 coding sequence is TGCGCCAGCAGCCAAGAAGCTTCCCCCGGGACAGGGGTGACCGAGCAGTACTTC. It translates to CASSQEASPGTGVTEQYF.

The chain is built from TRBV30 and TRBJ1-2; D is perhaps TRBD1 (6 bases). In germline, CDR1 is GTSNPN, CDR2 SVGIG (reference sequence). The V end was cut by 0 bases, the J end by 3 bases, with 11 bases between. The CDR3 consists of 14 residues. The chain's CDR3 is CAWSVLGADYGYTF. CDR3 in DNA: TGTGCCTGGAGTGTCCTGGGGGCGGACTATGGCTACACCTTC.

This clone was recorded only once. This chain connects TRBV5-1 to TRBJ2-5, with a weak D call TRBD2 (5 bases). The J call may be faulty, since TRBJ2-7 better matches the DNA end. This CDR3 comprises 16 residues. The germline V gene has CDR1 SGHRS and CDR2 YFSETQ. The CDR3, as DNA: TGCGCCAGCAGCTTGGTGGCGCCAGAGGGTTCATACGAGCAGTACTTC. It encodes CASSLVAPEGSYEQYF.